This TCR beta chain was sequenced for a study of cytotoxic CD8 clonotypes in ibrutinib-treated CLL (dated by TCRdb to the early 2020s). Looking at the study overall: The cohort had ten to twelve relapsed/refractory and approximately 14 treatment-naive patients; 17 to 18 were IGHV unmutated. On average, each sample yielded around 250,000 productive templates and about 94,000 productive rearrangements. Of the 90 or so participants in the trial, roughly 26 had longitudinal samples available. Response samples were obtained after a median of around 11 months of treatment, with a range of roughly 6 to 36 months. Cryopreserved peripheral blood mononuclear cells were collected at three points: before therapy, at response, and at either sustained remission or disease progression. Responses were partial in approximately 24 patients and complete in 2; after median around 72 months follow-up, around 14 stayed in remission and roughly twelve progressed.

The CDR3 numbers 15 residues from cysteine through phenylalanine. Only the CDR3 DNA is retained, 45 bases long and in frame from the first base. V is pared back by 1 base and J by 2 bases, with 9 bases lying between the germline termini. Reading the germline V gene gives CDR1 SGHRS and CDR2 YFSETQ. Details on this clone: The antigen it recognizes is unknown. Base qualities are not at hand, and no much larger clone is one base apart.

Each clonotype received, on average, around 10x coverage in deep resolution sequencing performed on a MiSeq, where the target depth lay between 1 in 1 million and 1 in 200,000 T cells. TCR beta libraries were generated with the immunoSEQ hsTCRB Kit. The source study handled its data this way. ImmunoSEQ Data Assistant and ImmunoSEQ Analyzer were used for data analysis, and V, D and J genes were assigned according to IMGT definitions. Clonality, which ranges from 0 to 1, was calculated by subtracting the normalized Shannon entropy of productive rearrangement frequencies from one. Only overrepresented clonotypes making up at least 0.05% of each patient's repertoire were included in the public clonotype analysis. About a dozen age-matched healthy donor repertoires from immuneACCESS were used as controls for clonality. TCRdb took over this immuneACCESS table, retaining in-frame rearrangements with V and J assigned. Such tables are incomplete; in checked studies, under half of the missing clones stem from an unresolved V gene, and the remainder is unexplained. V and J calls and clone size are as listed in that table; D and trimming were resolved from the DNA. The sample profile shows thousands of clones; 75% to 90% of them were found once. The ten largest account for 25% of the sample.

Summary of the overall study and its limitations: Public clonotypes were rare and either shrank or stayed stable during treatment, and the rise in clonality at ibrutinib response reflected expansion of private clonotypes. Sampling times were not matched between patients in sustained remission and patients whose disease was progressing, and lymph node repertoires were not examined. Baseline clonality was found to be higher than that of age-matched healthy donors and was strongly correlated with circulating CD8+ T-cell counts. Clonality rose at ibrutinib response, remained stable during sustained remission, and dropped back toward baseline at progression.

For TCR beta library preparation, roughly 2.2 micrograms of genomic DNA were isolated from cryopreserved PBMCs. Longitudinal blood samples from CLL patients on ibrutinib monotherapy were analyzed using high-throughput TCR beta sequencing. The patients took part in an open-label, single-center phase 2 trial of ibrutinib monotherapy. The TCR was taken from a human donor with chronic lymphocytic leukemia. This sample comprised PBMCs, obtained before ibrutinib treatment. This receptor chain uses TRBV5-1 and TRBJ1-4; a weak D assignment points to TRBD1 (5 bases agree). The sequence in DNA is TGCGCCAGCAGCTTGACCAGGGCCACTAATGAAAAACTGTTTTTT. Its protein reads: CASSLTRATNEKLFF.